This is a list of T cell receptor beta chains from one sample in a study of blood T cells in healthy people across ages. TCRdb itself ran the 5' RACE reads through MiXCR, one entry per CDR3 protein. The data contain 1.4 million or so distinct CDR3 sequences, about 42% of them singletons. Sequenced material: blood. The receptors come from a woman between 18 and 29 years old in good health. CDR3s include the opening cysteine and the closing phenylalanine or tryptophan. The order of the fields is CDR3 protein, CDR3 DNA, clone size, V gene, D gene, J gene. A D gene is named only where the DNA matches it firmly. Clone size is not always given. Where it is, it says once, few, many or a class for expanded clones.

CSVLQREIRGTSGYNVQFF	TGCAGCGTATTGCAGAGGGAGATCAGAGGGACTAGCGGTTACAATGTGCAGTTCTTC	NA	TRBV29-1	TRBD2	TRBJ2-1
CSARGLPWGGDGYTF	TGCAGTGCTAGAGGCCTCCCCTGGGGAGGGGATGGCTACACCTTC	NA	TRBV20-1	NA	TRBJ1-2
CASSPGGLAGYTF	TGTGCCAGCTCACCCGGCGGGTTGGCTGGCTACACCTTC	NA	TRBV18	NA	TRBJ1-2
CAGSSTSGGAYNEQFF	TGTGCCGGCAGCTCCACTAGCGGGGGAGCCTACAATGAGCAGTTCTTC	NA	TRBV9	TRBD2	TRBJ2-1
CASSSSRTENQPQHF	TGTGCCAGCTCATCCTCTAGGACGGAGAATCAGCCCCAGCATTTT	NA	TRBV18	NA	TRBJ1-5
CASRKPDANEQFF	TGTGCCAGCAGAAAACCGGACGCCAATGAGCAGTTCTTC	NA	TRBV6-5	NA	TRBJ2-1
CASSQVLARGGKNIQYF	TGCGCCAGCAGCCAAGTACTTGCCCGTGGAGGCAAAAACATTCAGTACTTC	NA	TRBV4-1	NA	TRBJ2-4
CASTGLAHNEQFF	TGTGCCAGCACCGGACTAGCGCACAATGAGCAGTTCTTC	many	TRBV7-9	TRBD2	TRBJ2-1
CASSQEASSYNEQYF	TGCGCCAGCAGCCAAGAGGCCAGCTCCTACAATGAGCAGTACTTC	NA	TRBV4-3	NA	TRBJ2-7
CASSVTSGGAYEQYF	TGTGCCAGCAGCGTGACTAGCGGGGGGGCATACGAGCAGTACTTC	few	TRBV9	TRBD2	TRBJ2-7
CASRQQGGSTDTQYF	TGTGCCAGCAGACAACAGGGAGGTAGCACAGATACGCAGTATTTT	NA	TRBV6-2/TRBV6-3	NA	TRBJ2-3
CASRRLAGGLTDTQYF	TGTGCCAGCAGACGACTAGCGGGGGGCCTCACAGATACGCAGTATTTT	NA	TRBV6-2/TRBV6-3	TRBD2	TRBJ2-3
CASSLASGVAYNEQFF	TGTGCCAGCAGCTTAGCGTCCGGGGTTGCCTACAATGAGCAGTTCTTC	NA	TRBV7-2	NA	TRBJ2-1
CASSPDWIHNEQFF	TGTGCCAGCAGTCCGGACTGGATCCACAATGAGCAGTTCTTC	NA	TRBV7-9	NA	TRBJ2-1
CASSQDGQGEGPQHF	TGCGCCAGCAGCCAAGATGGACAGGGAGAGGGGCCCCAGCATTTT	NA	TRBV4-1	TRBD1	TRBJ1-5
CASSVDGPEQFF	TGTGCCAGCAGCGTAGACGGGCCTGAGCAGTTCTTC	NA	TRBV9	NA	TRBJ2-1
CASSPDMVRNEQYF	TGTGCCAGCAGCCCCGACATGGTGCGCAATGAGCAGTACTTC	NA	TRBV7-9	NA	TRBJ2-5
CSATDRGTEYQETQYF	TGCAGTGCTACGGACAGGGGCACCGAATACCAAGAGACCCAGTACTTC	NA	TRBV20-1	TRBD1	TRBJ2-5
CATSRDRGPLNTQYF	TGTGCCACCAGCAGAGACCGGGGCCCCCTTAATACGCAGTATTTT	NA	TRBV15	NA	TRBJ2-3
CAISESIVGVSVGNEQFF	TGTGCCATCAGTGAGTCGATAGTGGGAGTTTCAGTGGGCAATGAGCAGTTCTTC	NA	TRBV10-3	NA	TRBJ2-1
CASSYSDQGAEDTQYF	TGTGCCAGCAGTTACTCGGATCAGGGGGCGGAAGATACGCAGTATTTT	once	TRBV6-2/TRBV6-3	TRBD1	TRBJ2-3
CASSLRRTGYDYTF	TGTGCCAGCAGTTTAAGGAGGACAGGGTATGACTACACCTTC	few	TRBV27	TRBD1	TRBJ1-2